Sequencing of this T cell receptor beta chain was carried out in a study of molecular identifiers for immune sequencing clone quantification. As for the study in general: Sequencing covered four of five parts into which replicate RNA from around 20,000 or 100,000 naive CD8 cells was split. Regarding the study as a whole: Detecting spiked Jurkat TCR RNA from one cell among about a million naive cells was reportedly possible. Whereas clones above 20 RNA copies held under 1% of naive-cell molecules, they held over 97% of effector molecules.

Trimming at V came to 2 bases and at J to 4 bases, leaving 8 bases not matched to a gene. The CDR3 sequence is 17 residues long. Germline V CDR1 and CDR2: MNHEY, SMNVEV (reference sequence). This clonotype was observed a handful of times. The antigen is undetermined. Listed TCR primers, together with previously described methods, were used for the bulk TCR libraries. TCRdb independently ran MiXCR on the PCR reads; one entry per CDR3 protein. The sample yields 90,000 or so distinct CDR3 sequences, around a quarter seen once. The chain recombines TRBV27 with TRBJ2-7, with 13 bases that match TRBD2. This clonotype was sampled from a human donor in good health. Some libraries in this study had Jurkat cell RNA spiked in. The sequencing input was naive CD8+ T cells from blood, with Jurkat cell RNA spiked in. Subset given: FACS-sorted CD8+CD4-CCR7+CD45RA+ naive T cells. CDR3 sequence (DNA): TGTGCCAGCAGTTTACTGAGGGGGACTAGCGGGGTTTACGAGCAGTACTTC. Amino acids: CASSLLRGTSGVYEQYF.